The present T cell receptor (beta chain) was sequenced within a study of human T cells and chemical hapten exposure. General study findings and limits: There was alopecia in the donors, so their immune response may differ from that of healthy people.

Regarding time point: patch test 1, 2 weeks after DPC sensitization. The treatment: therapeutic diphenylcyclopropenone sensitization with weekly scalp DPC. In the authors' methods: TCRs per sample had a median of approximately 100,000 and ranged from roughly 20,000 to 700,000. Via MiXCR, TCRdb re-called the RACE reads, giving one row per CDR3 protein. For this entry, the V and J calls and clone size follow TCRdb and not the study's own pipeline. The sample carries some 340,000 distinct CDR3 sequences, 6% to 8.5% recorded once. The CDR3 contains 19 residues. CDR1 LGHDT and CDR2 YNNKEL come from the germline V gene (reference sequence). Between the trimmed V and J ends, which lost 5 bases and 1 base, there was a span of 21 bases. This clonotype was picked up a small number of times. The antigen is unknown.

Here the sequenced sample was whole blood, taken in connection with sensitization to the hapten diphenylcyclopropenone (DPC). The TCR sequence derives from a woman aged 18 to 35 with alopecia areata. Some clones in this sample may be carry-over from other donors' samples. The chain couples TRBV3-1 to TRBJ2-6, with D tentatively TRBD1 (5 bases). CDR3 loop: CASSLARRPGWSGANVLTF. CDR3 DNA: TGTGCCAGCAGCTTGGCTAGAAGGCCAGGGTGGTCTGGGGCCAACGTCCTGACTTTC. Looking up the rest from reference TRBV3-1 and TRBJ2-6 gives the full variable domain: DTAVSQTPKYLVTQMGNDKSIKCEQNLGHDTMYWYKQDSKKFLKIMFSYNNKELIINETVPNRFSPKSPDKAHLNLHINSLELGDSAVYFCASSLARRPGWSGANVLTFGAGSRLTVL.